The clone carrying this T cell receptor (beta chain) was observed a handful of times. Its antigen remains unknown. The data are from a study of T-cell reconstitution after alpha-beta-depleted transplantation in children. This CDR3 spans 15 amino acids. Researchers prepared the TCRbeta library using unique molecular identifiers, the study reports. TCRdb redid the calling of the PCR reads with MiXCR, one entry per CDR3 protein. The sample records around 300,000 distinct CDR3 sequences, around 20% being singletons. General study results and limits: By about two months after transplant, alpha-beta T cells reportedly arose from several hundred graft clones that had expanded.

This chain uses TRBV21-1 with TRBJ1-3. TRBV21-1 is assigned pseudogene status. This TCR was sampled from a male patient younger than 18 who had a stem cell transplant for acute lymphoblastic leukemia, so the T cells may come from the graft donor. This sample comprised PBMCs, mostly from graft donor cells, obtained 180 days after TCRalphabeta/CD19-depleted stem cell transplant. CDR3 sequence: CASSKQNSSGNTIYF. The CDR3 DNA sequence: TGTGCCAGCAGCAAACAGAACAGCTCAGGAAACACCATATATTTT.